This T cell receptor (beta chain) is drawn from a study of cytomegalovirus exposure and HLA in healthy donors. Notes on the study in general: Earlier results showed most TCR beta V segments being productive about 90% or about 30% of the time. As immune exposure information, only CMV serostatus was available. Follow-up analysis seemed to connect common viral pathogens with several of the most significant clusters identified.

Trimming took 5 bases from V and 7 from J, leaving 17 bases between them. This CDR3 has 14 residues. The germline CDR1 and CDR2 sequences are SQVTM and ANQGSEA. Vbeta (60) and Jbeta (13) primers were used in the PCR. Using immunoSEQ multiplex PCR, the repertoire was profiled, and TCRdb retains in-frame clones only, with some absent. The profile shows about 76,000 clones, about 66% of them singletons. In this sample, this clone turned up a few times. Its antigen remains unidentified. V and J are TRBV29-1 and TRBJ2-2, with a weak D call TRBD2 (7 bases). This receptor was taken from a man between 60 and 70 years old in good health and CMV-seropositive. Sequencing used PBMCs. The CDR3 bases are TGCAGCGTTAGGGGGACTTTAGCGGGCGGGGAGCTGTTTTTT. Translation gives CSVRGTLAGGELFF.